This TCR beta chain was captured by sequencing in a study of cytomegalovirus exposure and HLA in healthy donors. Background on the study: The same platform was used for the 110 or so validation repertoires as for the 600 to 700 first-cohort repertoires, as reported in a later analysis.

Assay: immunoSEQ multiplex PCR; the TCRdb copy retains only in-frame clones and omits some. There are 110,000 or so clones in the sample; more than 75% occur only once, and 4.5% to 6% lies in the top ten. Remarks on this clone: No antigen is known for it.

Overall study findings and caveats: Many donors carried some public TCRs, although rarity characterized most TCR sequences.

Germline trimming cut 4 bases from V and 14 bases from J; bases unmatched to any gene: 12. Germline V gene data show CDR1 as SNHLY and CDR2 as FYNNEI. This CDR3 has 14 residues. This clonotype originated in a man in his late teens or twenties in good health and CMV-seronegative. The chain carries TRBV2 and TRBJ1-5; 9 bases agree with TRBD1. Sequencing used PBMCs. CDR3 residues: CASSADRGNQRKHF. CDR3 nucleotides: TGTGCCAGCAGTGCGGACAGGGGCAATCAGCGGAAGCATTTT.